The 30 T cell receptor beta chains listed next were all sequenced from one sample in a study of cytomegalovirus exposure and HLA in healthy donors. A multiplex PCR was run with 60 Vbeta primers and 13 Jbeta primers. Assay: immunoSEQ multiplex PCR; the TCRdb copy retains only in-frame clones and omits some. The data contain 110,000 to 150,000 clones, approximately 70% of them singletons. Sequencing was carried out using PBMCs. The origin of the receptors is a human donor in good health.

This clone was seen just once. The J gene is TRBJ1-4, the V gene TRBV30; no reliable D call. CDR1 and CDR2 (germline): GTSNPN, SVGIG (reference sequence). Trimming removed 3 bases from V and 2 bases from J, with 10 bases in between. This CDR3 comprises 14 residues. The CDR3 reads CAWRGGITNEKLFF. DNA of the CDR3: TGTGCCTGGAGGGGCGGGATCACTAATGAAAAACTGTTTTTT.

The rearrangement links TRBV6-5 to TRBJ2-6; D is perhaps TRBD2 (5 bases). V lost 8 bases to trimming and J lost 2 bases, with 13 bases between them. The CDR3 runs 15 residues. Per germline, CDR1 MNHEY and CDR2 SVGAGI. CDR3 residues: CASEEEGAGANVLTF. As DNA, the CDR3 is TGTGCCAGCGAGGAAGAGGGCGCTGGGGCCAACGTCCTGACTTTC.

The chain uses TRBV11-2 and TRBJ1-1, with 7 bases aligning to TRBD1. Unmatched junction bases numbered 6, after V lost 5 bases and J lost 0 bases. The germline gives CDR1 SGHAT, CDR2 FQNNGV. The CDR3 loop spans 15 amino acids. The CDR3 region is CASSVYRGLNTEAFF. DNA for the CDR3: TGTGCCAGCAGCGTCTACAGGGGCCTGAACACTGAAGCTTTCTTT. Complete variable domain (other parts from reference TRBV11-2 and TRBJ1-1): EAGVAQSPRYKIIEKRQSVAFWCNPISGHATLYWYQQILGQGPKLLIQFQNNGVVDDSQLPKDRFSAERLKGVDSTLKIQPAKLEDSAVYLCASSVYRGLNTEAFFGQGTRLTVV.

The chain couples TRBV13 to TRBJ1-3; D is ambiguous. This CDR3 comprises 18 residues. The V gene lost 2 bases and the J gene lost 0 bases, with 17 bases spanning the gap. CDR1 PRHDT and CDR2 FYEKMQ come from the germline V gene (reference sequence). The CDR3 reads CASSLKRGLADSGNTIYF. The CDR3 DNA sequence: TGTGCCAGCAGCTTAAAGCGCGGTTTGGCAGACTCTGGAAACACCATATATTTT. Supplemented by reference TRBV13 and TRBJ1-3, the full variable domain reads AAGVIQSPRHLIKEKRETATLKCYPIPRHDTVYWYQQGPGQDPQFLISFYEKMQSDKGSIPDRFSAQQFSDYHSELNMSSLELGDSALYFCASSLKRGLADSGNTIYFGEGSWLTVV.

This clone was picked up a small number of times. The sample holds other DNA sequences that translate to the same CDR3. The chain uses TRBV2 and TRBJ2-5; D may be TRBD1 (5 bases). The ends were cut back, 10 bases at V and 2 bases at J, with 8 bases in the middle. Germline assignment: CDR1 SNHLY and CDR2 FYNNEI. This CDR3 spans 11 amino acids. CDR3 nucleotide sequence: TGTGCCACCGCAGGGCAAGAGACCCAGTACTTC. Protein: CATAGQETQYF.

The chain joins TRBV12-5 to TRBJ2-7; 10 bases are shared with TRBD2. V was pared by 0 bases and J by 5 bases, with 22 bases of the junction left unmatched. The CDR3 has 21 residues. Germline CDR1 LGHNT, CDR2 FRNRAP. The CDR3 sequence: CASGLVFTKGLAGVLLHEQYF. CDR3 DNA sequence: TGTGCTAGTGGTTTGGTATTTACTAAAGGGCTAGCGGGAGTTTTATTGCACGAGCAGTACTTC.

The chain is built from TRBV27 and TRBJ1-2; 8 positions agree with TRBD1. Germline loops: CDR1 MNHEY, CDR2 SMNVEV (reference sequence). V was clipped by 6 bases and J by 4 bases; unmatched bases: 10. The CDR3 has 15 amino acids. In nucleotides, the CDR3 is TGTGCCAGCAGGTCTGCAGGGGGCTTATCCTATGGCTACACCTTC. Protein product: CASRSAGGLSYGYTF.

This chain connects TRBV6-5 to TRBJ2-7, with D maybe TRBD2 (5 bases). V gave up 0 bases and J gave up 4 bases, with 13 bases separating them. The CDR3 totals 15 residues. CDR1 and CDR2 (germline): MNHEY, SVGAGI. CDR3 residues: CASSYSGVVRYEQYF. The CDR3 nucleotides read TGTGCCAGCAGTTACTCGGGAGTAGTGCGTTACGAGCAGTACTTC.

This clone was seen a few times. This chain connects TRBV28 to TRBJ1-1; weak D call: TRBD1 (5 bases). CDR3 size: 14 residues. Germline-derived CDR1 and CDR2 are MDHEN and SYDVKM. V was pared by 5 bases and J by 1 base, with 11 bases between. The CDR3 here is CASSPDTENTEAFF. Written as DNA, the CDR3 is TGTGCCAGCAGTCCGGACACGGAGAACACTGAAGCTTTCTTT.

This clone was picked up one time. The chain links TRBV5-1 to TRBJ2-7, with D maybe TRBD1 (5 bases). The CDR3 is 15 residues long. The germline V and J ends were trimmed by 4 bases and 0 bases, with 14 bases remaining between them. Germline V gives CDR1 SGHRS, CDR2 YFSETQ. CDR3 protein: CASSVAPGRSYEQYF. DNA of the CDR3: TGCGCCAGCAGCGTGGCTCCAGGGCGCTCCTACGAGCAGTACTTC.

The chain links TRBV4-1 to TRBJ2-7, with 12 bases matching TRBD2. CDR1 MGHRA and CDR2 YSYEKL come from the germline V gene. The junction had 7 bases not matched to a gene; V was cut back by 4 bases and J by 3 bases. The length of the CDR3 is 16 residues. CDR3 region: CASSRRLAGVHYEQYF. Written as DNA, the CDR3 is TGCGCCAGCAGCCGTAGACTAGCGGGAGTACACTACGAGCAGTACTTC.

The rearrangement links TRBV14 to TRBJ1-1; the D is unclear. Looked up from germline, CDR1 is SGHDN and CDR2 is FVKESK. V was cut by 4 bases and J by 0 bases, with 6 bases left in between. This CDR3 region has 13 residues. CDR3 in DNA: TGTGCCAGCAGCCCACAGATGAACACTGAAGCTTTCTTT. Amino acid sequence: CASSPQMNTEAFF.

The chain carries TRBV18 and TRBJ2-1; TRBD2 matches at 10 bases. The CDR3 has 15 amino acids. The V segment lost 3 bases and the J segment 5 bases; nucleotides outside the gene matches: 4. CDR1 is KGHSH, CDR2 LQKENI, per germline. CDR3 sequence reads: CASSPGTSVDNEQFF. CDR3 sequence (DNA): TGTGCCAGCTCACCTGGGACTAGCGTAGACAATGAGCAGTTCTTC.

CDR3 sequence: CASSTGTSAYNEQFF. DNA of the CDR3: TGCGCCAGCAGCACAGGGACTAGCGCCTACAATGAGCAGTTCTTC. The chain employs TRBV5-1 and TRBJ2-1; 10 bases match TRBD2. The CDR3 runs to 15 residues. With V trimmed by 4 bases and J by 2 bases, 3 bases remained unmatched. Germline lookup yields CDR1 SGHRS and CDR2 YFSETQ.

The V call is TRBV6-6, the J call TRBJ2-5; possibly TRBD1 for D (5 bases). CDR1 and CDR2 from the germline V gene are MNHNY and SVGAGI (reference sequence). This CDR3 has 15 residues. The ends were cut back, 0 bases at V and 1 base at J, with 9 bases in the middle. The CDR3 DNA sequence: TGTGCCAGCAGTTACTCGTCGACAGTCCAAGAGACCCAGTACTTC. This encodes CASSYSSTVQETQYF.

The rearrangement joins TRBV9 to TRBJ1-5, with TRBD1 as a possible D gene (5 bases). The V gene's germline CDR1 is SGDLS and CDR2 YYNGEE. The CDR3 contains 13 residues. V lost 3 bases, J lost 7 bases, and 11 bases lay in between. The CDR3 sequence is CASSEAGRQPQHF. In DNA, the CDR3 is TGTGCCAGCAGCGAGGCAGGGAGGCAGCCCCAGCATTTT.

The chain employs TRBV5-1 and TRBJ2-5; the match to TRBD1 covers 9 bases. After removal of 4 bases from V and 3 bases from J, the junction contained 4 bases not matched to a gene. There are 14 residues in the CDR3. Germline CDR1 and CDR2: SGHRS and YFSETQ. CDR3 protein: CASSDWTGEETQYF. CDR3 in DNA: TGCGCCAGCAGCGACTGGACAGGGGAAGAGACCCAGTACTTC.

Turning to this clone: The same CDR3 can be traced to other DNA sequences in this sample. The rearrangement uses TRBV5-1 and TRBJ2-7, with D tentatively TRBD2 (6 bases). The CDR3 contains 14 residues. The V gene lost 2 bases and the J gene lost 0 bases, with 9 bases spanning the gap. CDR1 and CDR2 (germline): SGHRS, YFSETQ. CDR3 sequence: CASSLAGGSYEQYF. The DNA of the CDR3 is TGCGCCAGCAGCTTAGCCGGGGGCTCCTACGAGCAGTACTTC.

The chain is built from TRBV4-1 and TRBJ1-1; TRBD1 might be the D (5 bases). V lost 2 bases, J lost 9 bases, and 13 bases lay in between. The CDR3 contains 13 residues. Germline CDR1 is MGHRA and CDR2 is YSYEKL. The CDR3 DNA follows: TGCGCCAGCAGCCAACGGCAGGGTATTCAAGCTTTCTTT. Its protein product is CASSQRQGIQAFF.

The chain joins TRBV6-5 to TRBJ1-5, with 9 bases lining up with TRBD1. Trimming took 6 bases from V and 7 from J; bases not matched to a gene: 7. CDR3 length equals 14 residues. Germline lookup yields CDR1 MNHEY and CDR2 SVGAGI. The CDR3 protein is CASRPTGGEQPQHF. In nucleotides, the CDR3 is TGTGCCAGCAGACCTACAGGGGGCGAGCAGCCCCAGCATTTT.

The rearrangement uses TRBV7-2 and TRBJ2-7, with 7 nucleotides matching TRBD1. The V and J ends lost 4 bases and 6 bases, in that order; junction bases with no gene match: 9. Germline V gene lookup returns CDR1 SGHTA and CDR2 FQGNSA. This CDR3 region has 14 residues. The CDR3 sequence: CASSSPAGGCEQYF. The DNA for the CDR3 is TGTGCCAGCAGCTCACCAGCAGGGGGTTGCGAGCAGTACTTC.

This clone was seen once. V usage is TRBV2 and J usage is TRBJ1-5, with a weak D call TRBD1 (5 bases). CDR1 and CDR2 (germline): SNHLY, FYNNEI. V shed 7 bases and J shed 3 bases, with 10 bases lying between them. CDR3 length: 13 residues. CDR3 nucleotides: TGTGCCAGCACTCGGGGGAACAATCAGCCCCAGCATTTT. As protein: CASTRGNNQPQHF.

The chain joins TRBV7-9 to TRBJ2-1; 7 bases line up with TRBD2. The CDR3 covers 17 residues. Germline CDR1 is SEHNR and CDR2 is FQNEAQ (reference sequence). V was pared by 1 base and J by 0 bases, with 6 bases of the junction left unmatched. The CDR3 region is CASSLVGGGDSYNEQFF. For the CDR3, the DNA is TGTGCCAGCAGCTTAGTCGGCGGGGGAGACTCCTACAATGAGCAGTTCTTC.

The CDR3 reads CASTPGTAQETQYF. The CDR3 DNA reads TGTGCCAGTACCCCTGGGACAGCCCAAGAGACCCAGTACTTC. This chain links TRBV19 with TRBJ2-5, with 7 bases that match TRBD1. The V and J ends lost 7 bases and 1 base, in that order; junction bases with no gene match: 6. CDR1 LNHDA and CDR2 SQIVND come from the germline V gene (reference sequence). This CDR3 has 14 residues.

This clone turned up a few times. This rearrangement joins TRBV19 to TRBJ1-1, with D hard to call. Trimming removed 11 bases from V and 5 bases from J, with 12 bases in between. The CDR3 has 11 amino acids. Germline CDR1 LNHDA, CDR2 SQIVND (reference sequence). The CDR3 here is CAVWGGTEAFF. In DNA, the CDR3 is TGTGCCGTCTGGGGAGGGACTGAAGCTTTCTTT.

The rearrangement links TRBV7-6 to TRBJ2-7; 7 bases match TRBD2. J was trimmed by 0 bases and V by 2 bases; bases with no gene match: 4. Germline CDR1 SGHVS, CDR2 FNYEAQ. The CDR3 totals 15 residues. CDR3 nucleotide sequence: TGTGCCAGCAGCTTATACGGGAGGAGCTCCTACGAGCAGTACTTC. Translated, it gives CASSLYGRSSYEQYF. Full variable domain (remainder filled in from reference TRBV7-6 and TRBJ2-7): GAGVSQSPRYKVTKRGQDVALRCDPISGHVSLYWYRQALGQGPEFLTYFNYEAQQDKSGLPNDRFSAERPEGSISTLTIQRTEQRDSAMYRCASSLYGRSSYEQYFGPGTRLTVT.

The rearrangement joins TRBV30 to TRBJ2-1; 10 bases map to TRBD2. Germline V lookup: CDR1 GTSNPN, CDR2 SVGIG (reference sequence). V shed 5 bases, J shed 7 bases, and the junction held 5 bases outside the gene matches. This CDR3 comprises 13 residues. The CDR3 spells CAWVTSGLNEQFF. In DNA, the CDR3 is TGTGCCTGGGTGACTAGCGGGCTGAATGAGCAGTTCTTC.

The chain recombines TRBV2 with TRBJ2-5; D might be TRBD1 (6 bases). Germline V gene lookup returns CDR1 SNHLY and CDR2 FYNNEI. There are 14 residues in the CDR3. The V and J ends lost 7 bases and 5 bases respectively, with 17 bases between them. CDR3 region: CASNEGGRKETQYF. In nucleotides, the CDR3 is TGTGCCAGCAACGAAGGGGGTCGCAAGGAGACCCAGTACTTC.

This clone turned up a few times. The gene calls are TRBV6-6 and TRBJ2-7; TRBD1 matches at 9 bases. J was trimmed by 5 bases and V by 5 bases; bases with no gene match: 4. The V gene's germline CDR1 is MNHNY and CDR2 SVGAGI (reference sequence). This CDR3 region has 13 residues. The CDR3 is CASSLDRGNEQYF. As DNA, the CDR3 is TGTGCCAGCAGTCTCGACAGGGGGAACGAGCAGTACTTC.

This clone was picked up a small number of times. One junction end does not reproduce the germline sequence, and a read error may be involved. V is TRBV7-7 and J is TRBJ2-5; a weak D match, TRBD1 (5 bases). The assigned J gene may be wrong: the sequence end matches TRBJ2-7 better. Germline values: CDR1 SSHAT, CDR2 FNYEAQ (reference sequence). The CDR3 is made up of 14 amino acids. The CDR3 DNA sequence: TGTGCTAGCAGCTTCGACAGTACCTCCTACGAGCAGTACTTC. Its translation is CASSFDSTSYEQYF.